This T cell receptor beta chain was profiled in a study of blood T cell repertoires in COVID-19. Across the whole study: Samples came from the United States, Italy and Spain, spanning acute and convalescent COVID-19. In each case, the material was cDNA or gDNA derived from T cells, B-cell-depleted T cells, or PBMCs.

Original analysis: From reference gene primer amplification, estimates of nucleated cell counts were derived. Profiling relied on immunoSEQ multiplex PCR, and the TCRdb table lists in-frame clones only, not all of them. The V and J calls and clone size were taken over from that table, and D and trimming were inferred from the DNA. This table has approximately 100,000 clones, about two thirds appearing once. The table lists this clone with a few counts. The CDR3 is 15 residues long. Germline CDR1 reads SEHNR; CDR2 reads FQNEAQ (reference sequence). J was trimmed by 3 bases and V by 2 bases; bases with no gene match: 4.

V and J are TRBV7-9 and TRBJ2-1; 7 nucleotides match TRBD2. Sequenced sample: peripheral blood. The source of this sequence is a human donor with acute or convalescent COVID-19. The donor label of this sample is uncertain. This chain's CDR3 is CASSLRRGSYNEQFF. As DNA, the CDR3 is TGTGCCAGCAGCTTAAGGCGGGGGAGCTACAATGAGCAGTTCTTC.